These 25 T cell receptor beta chains originate from one sample sequenced in a study of Ad26.COV2.S vaccination and SARS-CoV-2 variants. Regarding treatment: some 20 received Ad26.COV2.S at low or high dose, single or two shots; about 5 received placebo; per-sample allocation not given. Day 63 after the first injection of vaccine or placebo was the sampling time. The protocol was immunoSEQ multiplex PCR, while the TCRdb copy is restricted to in-frame clones and leaves out a portion. The table records about 320,000 clones, 85% of them present only once. The sample here was peripheral blood, taken in a trial of Ad26.COV2.S vaccine versus placebo. The source is a person between 18 and 65 years old who received the Ad26.COV2.S COVID-19 vaccine or a placebo.

The chain links TRBV2 to TRBJ2-1; D unclear. Trimming took 7 bases from V and 5 from J, leaving 12 bases between them. Germline loops: CDR1 SNHLY, CDR2 FYNNEI. CDR3 length: 13 amino acids. The CDR3 sequence is CASIKLSHNEQFF. CDR3 nucleotide sequence: TGTGCCAGCATTAAACTAAGTCACAATGAGCAGTTCTTC.

The V call is TRBV14, the J call TRBJ1-6, with D possibly TRBD1 on 5 matching bases. The germline V gene has CDR1 SGHDN and CDR2 FVKESK. The V and J ends lost 4 bases and 0 bases respectively, with 19 bases between them. This CDR3 has 19 residues. Here the CDR3 reads CASSRSGLPGSSYNSPLHF. The CDR3, as DNA: TGTGCCAGCAGCCGATCGGGACTACCTGGGAGCTCCTATAATTCACCCCTCCACTTT.

CDR3 sequence: CASSLWDGNTEAFF. The CDR3, as DNA: TGTGCCAGCAGTTTATGGGACGGTAACACTGAAGCTTTCTTT. The V and J genes are TRBV27 and TRBJ1-1; TRBD1 might be the D (5 bases). V was trimmed by 1 base and J by 2 bases, leaving 8 bases between them. Per the germline V gene, CDR1 is MNHEY and CDR2 is SMNVEV (reference sequence). The CDR3 covers 14 residues.

The chain carries TRBV28 and TRBJ1-1; D is undetermined. CDR1 is MDHEN, CDR2 SYDVKM, per germline. This CDR3 spans 15 amino acids. Deletions cut 5 bases from V and 0 bases from J, with 13 bases between. The CDR3 DNA reads as TGTGCCAGCAGTGCGCCGACGGAAATGAACACTGAAGCTTTCTTT. It translates to CASSAPTEMNTEAFF.

This chain joins TRBV5-1 and TRBJ1-1; no definite D call. In germline, CDR1 is SGHRS, CDR2 YFSETQ. This CDR3 is built from 13 residues. Trimming pared 0 bases from V and 2 bases from J, leaving 5 bases between. In DNA, the CDR3 is TGCGCCAGCAGCTTGGTCAGTAACACTGAAGCTTTCTTT. Amino acid sequence: CASSLVSNTEAFF.

The gene calls are TRBV21-1 and TRBJ1-5. TRBV21-1 is a pseudogene. This CDR3 has 17 amino acids. CDR3: CANPLRGGDYSNQPQHF. The DNA for the CDR3 is TGTGCCAACCCGCTCAGGGGAGGCGACTATAGCAATCAGCCCCAGCATTTT.

The CDR3 nucleotides read TGTGCCAGCAGCCCCGACCGAGGTGAAGCTTTCTTT. Its protein product is CASSPDRGEAFF. The chain combines TRBV11-2 with TRBJ1-1; D gene ambiguous. This CDR3 spans 12 amino acids. The V gene lost 5 bases and the J gene lost 7 bases, with 11 bases spanning the gap. CDR1 and CDR2 (germline): SGHAT, FQNNGV.

The chain carries TRBV5-4 and TRBJ2-3; TRBD1 matches at 9 bases. Germline-derived CDR1 and CDR2 are SGHNT and YYREEE (reference sequence). The CDR3 covers 14 residues. With 4 bases clipped from V and 4 bases from J, the junction kept 4 bases outside the gene matches. The CDR3 loop is CASSLRTGADTQYF. CDR3 bases: TGTGCCAGCAGCCTCCGGACAGGGGCAGATACGCAGTATTTT. The full variable domain, in which reference TRBV5-4 and TRBJ2-3 provide the parts outside the CDR3, is ETGVTQSPTHLIKTRGQQVTLRCSSQSGHNTVSWYQQALGQGPQFIFQYYREEENGRGNFPPRFSGLQFPNYSSELNVNALELDDSALYLCASSLRTGADTQYFGPGTRLTVL.

The rearrangement uses TRBV10-1 and TRBJ1-1, with D perhaps TRBD1 (5 bases). The CDR3 has 14 amino acids. Trimming removed 4 bases from V and 4 bases from J, with 13 bases in between. Germline V gene sequence: CDR1 WNHNN, CDR2 SYGVQD (reference sequence). In DNA form, the CDR3 reads TGCGCCAGCAGTGCCGGGGCCTGGAGCACTGAAGCTTTCTTT. Protein: CASSAGAWSTEAFF.

This clone was detected only a few times. V and J are TRBV19 and TRBJ2-7; tentatively, D is TRBD1 or TRBD2 (5 bases each). Trimming cost V 5 bases and J 2 bases, with 16 bases left between them. This CDR3 has 15 amino acids. The V gene's germline CDR1 is LNHDA and CDR2 SQIVND (reference sequence). The DNA for the CDR3 is TGTGCCAGTAGTCTACCGGGACGTAGGCCCTACGAGCAGTACTTC. Protein: CASSLPGRRPYEQYF.

The chain joins TRBV7-3 to TRBJ1-6; TRBD1 might be the D (5 bases). Germline-derived CDR1 and CDR2 are SGHTA and FQGTGA. V lost 5 bases, J lost 12 bases, and 14 bases lay in between. This CDR3 comprises 13 residues. In DNA form, the CDR3 reads TGTGCCAGCAGCCAGGGACCCCTTGAACCCCTCCACTTT. Translating gives CASSQGPLEPLHF.

The chain uses TRBV14 and TRBJ2-4, with 10 bases that match TRBD2. Trimming removed 0 bases from V and 6 bases from J; junction bases left unmatched: 5. CDR1 and CDR2 from the germline V gene are SGHDN and FVKESK. This CDR3 is 16 amino acids long. The CDR3 here is CASSQETPSGGNIQYF. CDR3 sequence (DNA): TGTGCCAGCAGCCAAGAAACTCCTAGCGGGGGAAACATTCAGTACTTC.

The chain uses TRBV5-1 and TRBJ1-1; 11 bases align to TRBD1. This CDR3 region has 18 residues. The junction had 9 bases not matched to a gene; V was cut back by 1 base and J by 1 base. Germline V gives CDR1 SGHRS, CDR2 YFSETQ. CDR3 bases: TGCGCCAGCAGCTTGACAGGACAGGGGGCCTGGGGGAACACTGAAGCTTTCTTT. Encoded protein: CASSLTGQGAWGNTEAFF.

V usage is TRBV15 and J usage is TRBJ2-1; D might be TRBD2 (6 bases). Trimming pared 2 bases from V and 5 bases from J, leaving 19 bases between. The CDR3 runs 17 residues. The germline CDR1 and CDR2 sequences are LNHNV and YYDKDF (reference sequence). CDR3: CATSRKIGYGRDNEQFF. The DNA of the CDR3 is TGTGCCACCAGCAGAAAGATCGGATACGGGAGAGACAATGAGCAGTTCTTC.

The chain uses TRBV6-5 and TRBJ1-5; 10 nucleotides line up with TRBD1. J gave up 6 bases and V 0 bases, and 5 bases lay outside the gene matches. Germline loops: CDR1 MNHEY, CDR2 SVGAGI. The CDR3 runs 16 residues. The CDR3 spells CASSYSGQGLGQPQHF. CDR3 nucleotide sequence: TGTGCCAGCAGTTACTCGGGACAGGGGTTGGGTCAGCCCCAGCATTTT.

This clone has only one observation. The chain carries TRBV28 and TRBJ2-5, with no clear D. Trimming stripped 4 bases from V and 1 base from J, with 7 bases between. The CDR3 sequence is 13 residues long. Germline CDR1 reads MDHEN; CDR2 reads SYDVKM. CDR3 in DNA: TGTGCCAGCAGTTCCGTATTCCAAGAGACCCAGTACTTC. Its translation is CASSSVFQETQYF.

The CDR3 coding sequence is TGTGCCAGCATCCAGCGGGGGGGCATTGAGAACGGGGAGCTGTTTTTT. Protein sequence: CASIQRGGIENGELFF. This chain joins TRBV7-9 and TRBJ2-2; 10 bases fit TRBD2. V was pared by 7 bases and J by 7 bases, with 12 bases of the junction left unmatched. Per germline, CDR1 SEHNR and CDR2 FQNEAQ (reference sequence). The CDR3 is made up of 16 amino acids.

V gene TRBV24-1 combines with J gene TRBJ2-7, with D perhaps TRBD2 (6 bases). In germline, CDR1 is KGHDR, CDR2 SFDVKD. Trimming stripped 3 bases from V and 2 bases from J, with 10 bases between. The CDR3 contains 14 residues. CDR3: CATSDAGRTYEQYF. The CDR3 region has the DNA TGTGCCACCAGTGATGCGGGACGGACCTACGAGCAGTACTTC.

The chain has TRBV29-1 and TRBJ2-5; D could derive from TRBD1 or TRBD2 (5 bases each). CDR3 length equals 12 residues. V was shortened by 7 bases and J by 4 bases, with 13 bases between the two germline ends. The germline CDR1 and CDR2 sequences are SQVTM and ANQGSEA. CDR3 sequence: CSAVRGPETQYF. DNA for the CDR3: TGCAGCGCCGTTCGGGGCCCAGAGACCCAGTACTTC.

The chain combines TRBV7-9 with TRBJ2-7, with D unclear. From germline, CDR1 is SEHNR and CDR2 FQNEAQ (reference sequence). V lost 2 bases to trimming and J lost 0 bases, with 8 bases between them. The CDR3 is made up of 14 amino acids. The CDR3 coding sequence is TGTGCCAGCAGCTTACAACTTAGCTCCTACGAGCAGTACTTC. Its protein is CASSLQLSSYEQYF.

The chain is built from TRBV30 and TRBJ1-2; D gene ambiguous. With 0 bases removed from V and 3 bases from J, the gap between germline ends came to 2 bases. Germline V gene sequence: CDR1 GTSNPN, CDR2 SVGIG (reference sequence). The CDR3 has 11 residues. The CDR3 sequence: CAWSVDYGYTF. For the CDR3, the DNA is TGTGCCTGGAGTGTTGACTATGGCTACACCTTC.

This sequence joins TRBV12-5 and TRBJ2-4, with D possibly being TRBD1 (5 bases). CDR1 is LGHNT, CDR2 FRNRAP, per germline. The CDR3 consists of 17 residues. V was trimmed by 1 base and J by 0 bases, leaving 13 bases between them. The CDR3 sequence is CASGLGVGAVAKNIQYF. CDR3 nucleotide sequence: TGTGCTAGTGGTTTGGGGGTAGGGGCAGTAGCCAAAAACATTCAGTACTTC.

The rearrangement links TRBV7-3 to TRBJ1-1; D gene unclear. V was cut by 1 base and J by 5 bases, with 8 bases left in between. The CDR3 contains 13 residues. Germline CDR1 is SGHTA and CDR2 is FQGTGA. CDR3 loop: CASSLMLTTEAFF. The CDR3 nucleotides are TGTGCCAGCAGCTTAATGTTAACAACTGAAGCTTTCTTT. The full variable domain, with the rest looked up from reference TRBV7-3 and TRBJ1-1, is GAGVSQTPSNKVTEKGKYVELRCDPISGHTALYWYRQSLGQGPEFLIYFQGTGAADDSGLPNDRFFAVRPEGSVSTLKIQRTERGDSAVYLCASSLMLTTEAFFGQGTRLTVV.

CDR3 loop: CASRLGQGVGQPQHF. The DNA for the CDR3 is TGTGCCAGTCGCCTCGGACAGGGGGTGGGTCAGCCCCAGCATTTT. The chain links TRBV19 to TRBJ1-5; 10 bases fit TRBD1. The germline V gene encodes CDR1 LNHDA and CDR2 SQIVND (reference sequence). CDR3 size: 15 residues. V gave up 8 bases and J gave up 6 bases; unmatched junction bases: 10. Drawing the rest from reference TRBV19 and TRBJ1-5, the complete variable domain is DGGITQSPKYLFRKEGQNVTLSCEQNLNHDAMYWYRQDPGQGLRLIYYSQIVNDFQKGDIAEGYSVSREKKESFPLTVTSAQKNPTAFYLCASRLGQGVGQPQHFGDGTRLSIL.

This clone was seen only a few times. V is TRBV6-1 and J is TRBJ2-2; D uncertain. This CDR3 has 12 amino acids. CDR1 is MNHNS, CDR2 SASEGT, per germline. Deletions cut 6 bases from V and 7 bases from J, with 9 bases between. The CDR3 DNA is TGTGCCAGCAGACCGTATCGCGGGGAGCTGTTTTTT. This codes for CASRPYRGELFF.